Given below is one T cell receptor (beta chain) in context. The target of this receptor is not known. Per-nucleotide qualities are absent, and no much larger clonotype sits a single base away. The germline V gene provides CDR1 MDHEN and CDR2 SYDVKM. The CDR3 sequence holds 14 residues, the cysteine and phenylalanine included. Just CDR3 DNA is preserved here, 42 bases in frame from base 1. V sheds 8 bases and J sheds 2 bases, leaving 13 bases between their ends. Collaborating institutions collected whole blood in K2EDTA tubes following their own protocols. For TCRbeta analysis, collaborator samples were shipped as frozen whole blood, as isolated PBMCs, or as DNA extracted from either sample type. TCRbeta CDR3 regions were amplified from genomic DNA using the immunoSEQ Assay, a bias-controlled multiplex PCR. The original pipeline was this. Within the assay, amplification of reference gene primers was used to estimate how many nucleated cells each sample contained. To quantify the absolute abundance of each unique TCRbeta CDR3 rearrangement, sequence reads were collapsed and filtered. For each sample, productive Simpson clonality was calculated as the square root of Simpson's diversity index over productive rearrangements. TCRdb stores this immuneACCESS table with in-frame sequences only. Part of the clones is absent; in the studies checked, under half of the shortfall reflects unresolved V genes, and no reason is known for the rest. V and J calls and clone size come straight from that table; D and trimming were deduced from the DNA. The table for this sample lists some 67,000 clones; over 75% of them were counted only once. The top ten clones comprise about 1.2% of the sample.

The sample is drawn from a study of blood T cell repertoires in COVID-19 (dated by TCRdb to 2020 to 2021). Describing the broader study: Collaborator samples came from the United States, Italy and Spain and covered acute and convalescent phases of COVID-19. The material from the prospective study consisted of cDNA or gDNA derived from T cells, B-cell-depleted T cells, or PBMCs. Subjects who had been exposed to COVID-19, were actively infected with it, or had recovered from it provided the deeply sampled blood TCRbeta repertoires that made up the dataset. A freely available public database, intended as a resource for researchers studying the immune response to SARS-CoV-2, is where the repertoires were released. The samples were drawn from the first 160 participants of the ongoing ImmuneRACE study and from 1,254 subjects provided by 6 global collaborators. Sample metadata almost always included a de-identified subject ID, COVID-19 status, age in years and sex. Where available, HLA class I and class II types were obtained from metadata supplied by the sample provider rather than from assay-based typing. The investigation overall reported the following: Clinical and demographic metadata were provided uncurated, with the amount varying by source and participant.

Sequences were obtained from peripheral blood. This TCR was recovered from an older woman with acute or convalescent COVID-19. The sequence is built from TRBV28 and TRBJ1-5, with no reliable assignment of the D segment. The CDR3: CASCRRGGNQPQHF. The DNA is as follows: TGTGCCAGCTGTAGGCGGGGTGGCAATCAGCCCCAGCATTTT.